The 5 T cell receptor beta chains in this list originate from one sample, sequenced in a study of cytomegalovirus exposure and HLA in healthy donors. Sequencing used immunoSEQ multiplex PCR; TCRdb keeps in-frame clones, though not all of them. The data show approximately 190,000 clones, with more than 80% seen just once and less than 8.5% held by the top ten. Sequences were obtained from PBMCs. The origin of the receptors is a young man in good health and CMV-seropositive.

This clone was recorded only once. V gene TRBV5-1 combines with J gene TRBJ2-5; the D gene is possibly TRBD1 (5 bases). V was trimmed by 0 bases and J by 0 bases, leaving 15 bases between them. The CDR3 length is 17 residues. Germline loops: CDR1 SGHRS, CDR2 YFSETQ. The CDR3 nucleotides are TGCGCCAGCAGCTTGGCGGCGGCAGGGCTGTACCAAGAGACCCAGTACTTC. Its translation is CASSLAAAGLYQETQYF.

V usage is TRBV5-1 and J usage is TRBJ2-3; tentatively, D is TRBD2 (6 bases). The V gene lost 0 bases and the J gene lost 3 bases, with 14 bases spanning the gap. Germline CDR1 is SGHRS and CDR2 is YFSETQ. The CDR3 covers 16 residues. DNA of the CDR3: TGCGCCAGCAGCTTGGGAGGGGACTGGCTGACAGATACGCAGTATTTT. Its translation: CASSLGGDWLTDTQYF.

This chain uses TRBV20-1 with TRBJ2-3, with D perhaps TRBD2 (6 bases). Trimming removed 8 bases at V and 5 bases at J, with 8 bases between. The CDR3 contains 10 residues. From germline, CDR1 is DFQATT and CDR2 SNEGSKA (reference sequence). CDR3 loop: CSQGGDTQYF. DNA of the CDR3: TGCAGTCAGGGAGGAGATACGCAGTATTTT.

This clone was seen a single time. The chain has TRBV30 and TRBJ2-1; D is undetermined. This CDR3 comprises 13 residues. From germline, CDR1 is GTSNPN and CDR2 SVGIG (reference sequence). V was shortened by 1 base and J by 2 bases, with 6 bases between the two germline ends. Written as DNA, the CDR3 is TGTGCCTGGAGTGCGCGGCCCTACAATGAGCAGTTCTTC. Translating it yields CAWSARPYNEQFF.

The J gene is TRBJ2-7, the V gene TRBV4-3, with 11 positions matching TRBD2. The CDR3 has 15 residues. The germline V gene encodes CDR1 LGHNA and CDR2 YSLEER. The V and J ends lost 0 bases and 4 bases, in that order; junction bases with no gene match: 2. This CDR3 is CASSQEGTSGYEQYF. Here the CDR3 DNA reads TGCGCCAGCAGCCAAGAGGGGACTAGCGGATACGAGCAGTACTTC.